This record concerns one T cell receptor (beta chain) sequence. This clonotype has just a few counts. It has no known antigen specificity. Per-base qualities were not stored, and no clone one base away is much larger. The sample originates from a study of T cells in Graves' hyperthyroidism and ophthalmopathy (dated by TCRdb to about 2019). Background for the entire study: Peripheral blood samples were taken at the time of initial diagnosis, prior to any treatment. The paper describes TCR Vbeta CDR3 sequencing of around 130 peripheral blood samples, made up of around 41 ophthalmopathy patients, some 80 hyperthyroidism patients and 17 progressor patients. Following sampling, methimazole starting at 30 mg daily was given to hyperthyroidism patients, and high-dose intravenous methylprednisolone was given to ophthalmopathy patients. A discovery cohort of approximately 97 patients, 43 with Graves' ophthalmopathy and 57 with stable Graves' hyperthyroidism, was used to find distinguishing TCR V-J signatures. The study also compared thyroid tissue and blood T-cell repertoires from about six Graves' hyperthyroidism patients. Whether ophthalmopathy could be predicted prospectively was tested in an independent validation cohort made up of fewer than 20 hyperthyroidism patients plus 17 patients who later progressed to ophthalmopathy. The roughly 91 discovery patients were randomly divided into training and test sets at a 7:3 ratio. Points the paper makes about the study in general: In cross-validation, a model built on a 13 V-J signature told ophthalmopathy apart from stable hyperthyroidism with about 90% sensitivity and approximately 84% specificity, and in testing the same model reached 80%/75%. Most expanded thyroid clonotypes (frequency above 0.001) were also detected in blood, a finding suggesting that blood repertoires may reflect thyroid immune responses. In validation, progression to ophthalmopathy was predicted by the model with 70.59% sensitivity and about 72% specificity, a median of approximately 7.1 months before onset. Sample size was not statistically predetermined, and blinding of investigators to group allocation was not performed.

From a lookup of the germline V gene (reference sequence), CDR1 and CDR2 are GTSNPN and SVGIG. From cysteine to phenylalanine, the CDR3 is 16 amino acids long. This entry keeps only the CDR3 DNA: 48 bases, framed from base 1. V and J lose 2 bases and 0 bases, and a span of 14 bases separates them. A patient counted as having stable Graves' hyperthyroidism if no progression to ophthalmopathy occurred over 18 months of follow-up. Hyperthyroidism patients were newly diagnosed, had a disease duration of under 2 months, and were aged 18 to 65 years. Any patient with an uncontrolled infection, another autoimmune disease, pregnancy or lactation was excluded. Clinical symptoms, serum thyroxine and TRAb, thyroid ultrasound, and orbital computed tomography formed the basis for the diagnoses. Ficoll-Paque density gradient centrifugation was used to isolate PBMCs from about 9 ml of fresh peripheral blood. Trizol reagent was used to extract total RNA, and RNA quality was then checked on an Agilent 2100 Bioanalyzer.

TCR beta CDR3 regions were amplified from RNA transcripts. A first-round RT-PCR of the TCR CDR3 used the HTBI primer set with the Qiagen OneStep RT-PCR kit. Libraries were constructed in a second round of multiplex PCR, after which size selection and purification were carried out. Libraries were sequenced paired-end with 100 bp reads on an Illumina HiSeq2000. The authors' pipeline ran thus. SOAPnuke was used to process the raw data, with reads discarded if the reads contained adapters or uncalled bases, had a mean Phred below 15, or lacked an exact constant-primer or identifier match. High-quality paired reads were merged using COPE v1.2.5, and each unique nucleotide sequence was defined as a clonotype. Clonotypes were aligned to IMGT TRBV, TRBD and TRBJ reference segments using MiTCR v1.1. Only V-J combinations with frequency above 0.0001, covering about 99% of repertoires, were analysed. The TCS score was defined as the ratio of F50 (clonal expansion) to E x V (chaos), calculated using BLOSUM62-based TCRdist between CDR3 peptides within each V-J. Welch's t-statistics and random forest reduced around 520 V-J features to 13, which were used in a naive Bayes classifier (R e1071). TCRdb itself trimmed the public reads at Q25 with fastp, ran MiXCR and retained productive beta chains. Every CDR3 protein is listed once, alongside the most common genes and DNA of its rows. These V and J calls derive from TCRdb rather than the authors' analysis. Here the sample has over 500,000 distinct CDR3 sequences; around 13% occur a single time. The ten largest make up approximately 14% of the sample.

The receptor was isolated from a woman aged 40-49 years with Graves' hyperthyroidism. Sequencing used blood. The chain couples TRBV30 to TRBJ1-3; no D gene is confidently identified. The nucleotides are TGTGCCTGGAGTTTCAATCCGACTGGCTCTGGAAACACCATATATTTT. Translated, it gives CAWSFNPTGSGNTIYF.